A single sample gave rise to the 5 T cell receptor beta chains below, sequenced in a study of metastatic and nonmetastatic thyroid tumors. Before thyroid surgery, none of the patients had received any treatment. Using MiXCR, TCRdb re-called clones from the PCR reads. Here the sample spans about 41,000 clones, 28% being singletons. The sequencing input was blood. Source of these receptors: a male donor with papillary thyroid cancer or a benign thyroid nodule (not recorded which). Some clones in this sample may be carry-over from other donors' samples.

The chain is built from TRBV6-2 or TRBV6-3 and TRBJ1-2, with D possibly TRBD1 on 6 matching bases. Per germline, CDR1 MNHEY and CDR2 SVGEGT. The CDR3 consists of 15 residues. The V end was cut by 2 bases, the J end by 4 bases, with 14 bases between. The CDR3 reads CASSYPDSSTYGYTF. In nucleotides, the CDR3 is TGTGCCAGCAGTTACCCGGACAGCAGTACCTATGGCTACACCTTC.

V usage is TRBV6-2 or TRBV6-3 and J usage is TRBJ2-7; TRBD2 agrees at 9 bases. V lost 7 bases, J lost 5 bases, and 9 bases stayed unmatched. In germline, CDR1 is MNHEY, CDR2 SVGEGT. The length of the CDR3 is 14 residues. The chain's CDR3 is CASIQAGGRHEQYF. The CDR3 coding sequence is TGTGCCAGCATCCAAGCGGGGGGCCGGCACGAGCAGTACTTC.

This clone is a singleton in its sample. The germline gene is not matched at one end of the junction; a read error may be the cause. The CDR3 protein is CASSFVGGTEDFF. For the CDR3, the DNA is TGTGCCAGCAGTTTTGTAGGGGGGACTGAAGATTTCTTT. The chain joins TRBV27 to TRBJ1-1; D is perhaps TRBD1 (6 bases). The germline V gene has CDR1 MNHEY and CDR2 SMNVEV (reference sequence). This CDR3 has 13 residues.

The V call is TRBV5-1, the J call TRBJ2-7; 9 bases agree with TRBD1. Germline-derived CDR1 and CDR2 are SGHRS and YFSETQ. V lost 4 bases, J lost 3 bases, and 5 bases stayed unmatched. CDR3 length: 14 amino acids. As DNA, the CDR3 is TGCGCCAGCAGCCCCCGGACAGGGGACTACGAGCAGTACTTC. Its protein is CASSPRTGDYEQYF.

CDR3 DNA: TGTGCCAGCCGGAGGGACAGCACAGATACGCAGTATTTT. This gives the protein CASRRDSTDTQYF. The gene calls are TRBV2 and TRBJ2-3; D might be TRBD2 (6 bases). Between the trimmed V and J ends, which lost 8 bases and 0 bases, there was a span of 9 bases. The germline V gene encodes CDR1 SNHLY and CDR2 FYNNEI. This CDR3 spans 13 amino acids.